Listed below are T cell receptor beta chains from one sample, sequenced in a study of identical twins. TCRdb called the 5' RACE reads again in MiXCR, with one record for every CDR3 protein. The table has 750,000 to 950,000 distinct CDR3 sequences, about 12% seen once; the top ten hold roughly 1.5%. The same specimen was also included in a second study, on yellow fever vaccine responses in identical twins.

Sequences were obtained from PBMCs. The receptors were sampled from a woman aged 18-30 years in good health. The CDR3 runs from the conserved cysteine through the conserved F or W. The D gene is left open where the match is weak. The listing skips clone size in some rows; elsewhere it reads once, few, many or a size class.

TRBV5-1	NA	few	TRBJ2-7	TGCGCCAGCAGCTTCGCAGTGGGGGCGGGCTCCTACGAGCAGTACTTC	CASSFAVGAGSYEQYF
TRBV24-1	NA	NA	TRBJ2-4	TGTGCCACCAGTGACTCCGACAGCGCCAAAAACATTCAGTACTTC	CATSDSDSAKNIQYF
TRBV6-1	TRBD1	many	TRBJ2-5	TGTGCCAGCAAGACAGGGGGAGGGCTTCAAGAGACCCAGTACTTC	CASKTGGGLQETQYF
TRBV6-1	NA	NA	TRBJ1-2	TGTGCCAGCAGCCCCGGGGCACCTCTATATGGCTACACCTTC	CASSPGAPLYGYTF
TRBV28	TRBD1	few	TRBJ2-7	TGTGCCAGCAGTCACCTCACTACAGGGGGCGAGCAGTACTTC	CASSHLTTGGEQYF
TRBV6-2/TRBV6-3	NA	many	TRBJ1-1	TGTGCCAGCAGCGCGTCGGGGTTTGCTGAAGCTTTCTTT	CASSASGFAEAFF
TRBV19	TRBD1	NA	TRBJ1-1	TGTGCCAGTAAAACAGGGGGTCGCGACACTGAAGCTTTCTTT	CASKTGGRDTEAFF
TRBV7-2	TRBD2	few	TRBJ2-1	TGTGCCAGCAGCTTACGCGGGAGAGGTGTTGAGCAGTTCTTC	CASSLRGRGVEQFF
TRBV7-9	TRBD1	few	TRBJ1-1	TGTGCCAGCAGCTCTCGACAGGGGGCGTTTGCTGAAGCTTTCTTT	CASSSRQGAFAEAFF
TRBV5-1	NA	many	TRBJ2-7	TGCGCCAGCAGCTTGGCTAGCGCTGCCTACGAGCAGTACTTC	CASSLASAAYEQYF
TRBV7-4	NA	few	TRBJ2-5	TGTGCCAGCAGCTCGAGACAAGTCCAAGAGACCCAGTACTTC	CASSSRQVQETQYF
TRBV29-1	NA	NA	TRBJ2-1	TGCAGCGTTGAACTTCCCCACTCCTACAATGAGCAGTTCTTC	CSVELPHSYNEQFF
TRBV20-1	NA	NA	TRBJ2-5	TGCAGTGCCGAGAGCTGGGGAAGAGAGACCCAGTACTTC	CSAESWGRETQYF
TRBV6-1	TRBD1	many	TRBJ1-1	TGCGCCAGCAGCCCGGGACAGGGACTTACTGAAGCTTTCTTT	CASSPGQGLTEAFF
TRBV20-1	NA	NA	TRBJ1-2	TGCAGTGCTAGAGCCTCTTATGGCTACACCTTC	CSARASYGYTF
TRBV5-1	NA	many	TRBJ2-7	TGCGCCAGCAGCACCGGGACTGGGGGCAGGAACGAGCAGTACTTC	CASSTGTGGRNEQYF
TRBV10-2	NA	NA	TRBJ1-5	TGCGCCAGCAGGGAAACAGGGTGGAATCAGCCCCAGCATTTT	CASRETGWNQPQHF
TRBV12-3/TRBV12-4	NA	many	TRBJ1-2	TGTGCCAGCAGTTTGGCCCCCCCAAATGGCTACACCTTC	CASSLAPPNGYTF
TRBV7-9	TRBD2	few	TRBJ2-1	TGTGCCAGCAGCTTATGGGAGGGCCAGGGCGATGAGCAGTTCTTC	CASSLWEGQGDEQFF
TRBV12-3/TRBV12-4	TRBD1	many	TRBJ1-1	TGTGCCAGCAGTTTACGTCAGACAGGGGACGCTTTCTTT	CASSLRQTGDAFF
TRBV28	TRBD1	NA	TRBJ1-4	TGTGCCAGCAGTTTCTATTCTCGGACAGGGCCGAATGAAAAACTGTTTTTT	CASSFYSRTGPNEKLFF
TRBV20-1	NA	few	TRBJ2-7	TGCAGTGCTAGAGATGCGGGATTAACCTACGAGCAGTACTTC	CSARDAGLTYEQYF
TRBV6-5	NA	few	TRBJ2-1	TGTGCCAGCAGTTACCCCCCCGGGACTGCTTACAATGAGCAGTTCTTC	CASSYPPGTAYNEQFF
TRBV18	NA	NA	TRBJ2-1	TGTGCCAGCTCACCACTTCCACAGGCTATCTCCTACAATGAGCAGTTCTTC	CASSPLPQAISYNEQFF
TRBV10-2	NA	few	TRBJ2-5	TGCGCCACCCGTTTGGGGGTGGCAGAGACCCAGTACTTC	CATRLGVAETQYF
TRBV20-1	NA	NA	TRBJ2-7	TGCAGTGCTAGCCCCCTCGTCGAGCAGTACTTC	CSASPLVEQYF
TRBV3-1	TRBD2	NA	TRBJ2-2	TGTGCCAGCAGCCAACCCGGGGGGACCGGGGAGCTGTTTTTT	CASSQPGGTGELFF
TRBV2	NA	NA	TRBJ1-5	TGTGCCAGCAGTGATGGGGCCAGCAATCAGCCCCAGCATTTT	CASSDGASNQPQHF
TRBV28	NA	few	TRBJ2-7	TGTGCCAGCAGCCTAGGGACCGGACGGAACTACGAGCAGTACTTC	CASSLGTGRNYEQYF
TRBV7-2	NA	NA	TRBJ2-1	TGTGCCAGCAGCTTTAGGTCGAACAATGAGCAGTTCTTC	CASSFRSNNEQFF
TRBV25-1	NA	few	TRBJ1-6	TGTGCCAGCACCACGACAGGACGAAATTCACCCCTCCACTTT	CASTTTGRNSPLHF
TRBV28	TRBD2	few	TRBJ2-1	TGTGCCAGCAGTCGGGGGACTAGCGGGAGTGATGAGCAGTTCTTC	CASSRGTSGSDEQFF
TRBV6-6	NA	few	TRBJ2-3	TGTGCCAGCACCCAGGGTTTTACAGATACGCAGTATTTT	CASTQGFTDTQYF
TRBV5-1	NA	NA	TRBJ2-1	TGCGCCAGCAGCTTGCAAGGGCAGGGTAATGAGCAGTTCTTC	CASSLQGQGNEQFF
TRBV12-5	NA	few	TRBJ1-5	TGTGCTAGTGGTTTGGGTCCAGCCCAGCATTTT	CASGLGPAQHF
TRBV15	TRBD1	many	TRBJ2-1	TGTGCCACCAGCAGGGAACAGGGGTCCTACAATGAGCAGTTCTTC	CATSREQGSYNEQFF
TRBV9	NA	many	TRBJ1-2	TGTGCCAGCAGCGTAGAGGGCTATGGCTACACCTTC	CASSVEGYGYTF
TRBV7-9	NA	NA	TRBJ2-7	TGTGCCAGCAGCTTAGTCGTAGGGAACTACGAGCAGTACTTC	CASSLVVGNYEQYF
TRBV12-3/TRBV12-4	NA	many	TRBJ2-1	TGTGCCAGCAGTTTCCGGGGACTAGGGGGCGAGCAGTTCTTC	CASSFRGLGGEQFF
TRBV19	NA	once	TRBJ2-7	TGTGCCAGTAGTACGGCAGCCTCCGAGCAGTACTTC	CASSTAASEQYF
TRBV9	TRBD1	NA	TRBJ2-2	TGTGCCAGCAGCCCCGAGACAGGGGCGAACACCGGGGAGCTGTTTTTT	CASSPETGANTGELFF
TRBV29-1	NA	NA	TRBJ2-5	TGCAGCGTTGAAGAGGGGCTGGCGGAGACCCAGTACTTC	CSVEEGLAETQYF
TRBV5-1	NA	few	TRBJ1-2	TGCGCCAGCAGCCAGACACCCTCTAACTATGGCTACACCTTC	CASSQTPSNYGYTF
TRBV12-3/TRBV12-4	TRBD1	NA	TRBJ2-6	TGTGCCAGCACCCTGGACAGGGGACTTGCCAACGTCCTGACTTTC	CASTLDRGLANVLTF
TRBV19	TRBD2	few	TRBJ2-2	TGTGCCAGTAGTTTGGCTAGCGGAGGGGCCGGGGAGCTGTTTTTT	CASSLASGGAGELFF
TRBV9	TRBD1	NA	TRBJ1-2	TGTGCCAGCAGCGTAGATGACAGGGGAAACTATGGCTACACCTTC	CASSVDDRGNYGYTF
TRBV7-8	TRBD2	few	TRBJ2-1	TGTGCCAGCAGCCCCCCCCAGCGGGGCTACAATGAGCAGTTCTTC	CASSPPQRGYNEQFF
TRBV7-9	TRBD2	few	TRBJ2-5	TGTGCCAGCAGCCCCCAAGCGGGACCGCCCCAAGAGACCCAGTACTTC	CASSPQAGPPQETQYF
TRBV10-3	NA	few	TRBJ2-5	TGTGCCATCAGTCCTGGACAGCACCAAGAGACCCAGTACTTC	CAISPGQHQETQYF
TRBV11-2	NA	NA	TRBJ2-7	TGTGCCAGCAGCTTGGCCCAGCGAGCTTACGAGCAGTACTTC	CASSLAQRAYEQYF
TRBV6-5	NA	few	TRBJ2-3	TGTGCCAGCAGTTACTCGAGGGTAGCGGGCACAGATACGCAGTATTTT	CASSYSRVAGTDTQYF
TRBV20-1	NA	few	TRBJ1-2	TGCAGTGCTAGAGCGACCAGTCTCCCCGAGGACTATGGCTACACCTTC	CSARATSLPEDYGYTF
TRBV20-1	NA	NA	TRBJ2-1	TGCAGTGCTAGTAGGCGGGAAGGATCCTACAATGAGCAGTTCTTC	CSASRREGSYNEQFF
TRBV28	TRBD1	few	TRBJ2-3	TGTGCCAGCAGTCAGGGACAGTTCACAGATACGCAGTATTTT	CASSQGQFTDTQYF